Shown below are 14 T cell receptor beta chains from a single sample sequenced in a study of a mutant IDH1 vaccine in newly diagnosed glioma. No antigen has been identified for these receptors. Time point here: week 23, last vaccination. Topical imiquimod accompanied each vaccine dose, which consisted of 300 ug of mutant IDH1 20-mer peptide. Method: immunoSEQ multiplex PCR; TCRdb's copy keeps in-frame clones and lacks some. This sample has tens of thousands of clones, with 84% found just once. Sequences were derived from PBMCs, sampled from a glioma patient whose treatment included an IDH1 peptide vaccine. The source of these receptors is a man between 18 and 29 years old with glioma.

The chain has TRBV19 and TRBJ1-2; D gene unclear. The V gene's germline CDR1 is LNHDA and CDR2 SQIVND (reference sequence). The length of the CDR3 is 14 residues. Trimming pared 3 bases from V and 4 bases from J, leaving 12 bases between. The CDR3 is CASSIKGPLYGYTF. CDR3 in DNA: TGTGCCAGTAGTATCAAGGGCCCCCTCTATGGCTACACCTTC.

CDR3 amino acids: CASSQRTETQYF. CDR3 DNA sequence: TGTGCCAGCAGTCAACGTACGGAGACCCAGTACTTC. The V call is TRBV11-2, the J call TRBJ2-5, with D uncertain. The CDR3 covers 12 residues. Trimming cost V 6 bases and J 5 bases, with 10 bases left between them. Germline CDR1 reads SGHAT; CDR2 reads FQNNGV.

This chain uses TRBV7-2 with TRBJ1-5, with D possibly TRBD1 on 5 matching bases. In germline, CDR1 is SGHTA, CDR2 FQGNSA. The ends were cut back, 3 bases at V and 6 bases at J, with 15 bases in the middle. CDR3 length equals 15 residues. The chain's CDR3 is CASSLDGGETQPQHF. The CDR3 region has the DNA TGTGCCAGCAGCTTGGACGGAGGGGAGACTCAGCCCCAGCATTTT.

Worth noting for this clone: The sample holds other DNA sequences that translate to the same CDR3. The V gene is TRBV28, the J gene TRBJ1-1, with 7 bases lining up with TRBD1. Trimming removed 1 base from V and 4 bases from J; junction bases left unmatched: 0. The CDR3 totals 13 residues. Germline V lookup: CDR1 MDHEN, CDR2 SYDVKM. CDR3 in amino acids: CASSLSGGTEAFF. The CDR3 DNA sequence: TGTGCCAGCAGTTTATCAGGGGGCACTGAAGCTTTCTTT.

V usage is TRBV7-2 and J usage is TRBJ2-7; the D is unclear. V was trimmed by 5 bases and J by 3 bases, leaving 17 bases between them. The CDR3 consists of 15 residues. CDR1 SGHTA and CDR2 FQGNSA come from the germline V gene. As DNA, the CDR3 is TGTGCCAGCAGCCTTTTACCGGCAACCAGCTACGAGCAGTACTTC. It translates to CASSLLPATSYEQYF.

The rearrangement joins TRBV7-2 to TRBJ2-7; D might be TRBD1 (5 bases). Germline CDR1 SGHTA, CDR2 FQGNSA. V lost 4 bases and J lost 2, with 18 bases in between. CDR3 length: 16 amino acids. The CDR3 loop is CASSSLYLDSPYEQYF. CDR3 nucleotide sequence: TGTGCCAGCAGCTCCCTGTACCTCGACAGTCCCTACGAGCAGTACTTC.

The rearrangement links TRBV30 to TRBJ1-5; TRBD1 is a possible D gene (6 bases). The CDR3 has 15 amino acids. Germline values: CDR1 GTSNPN, CDR2 SVGIG (reference sequence). Trimming removed 4 bases at V and 6 bases at J, with 19 bases between. In DNA form, the CDR3 reads TGTGCCTGGAATGACCAGGGGTCACCCTTTCAGCCCCAGCATTTT. Protein sequence: CAWNDQGSPFQPQHF. Full variable domain (missing parts from reference TRBV30 and TRBJ1-5): SQTIHQWPATLVQPVGSPLSLECTVEGTSNPNLYWYRQAAGRGLQLLFYSVGIGQISSEVPQNLSASRPQDRQFILSSKKLLLSDSGFYLCAWNDQGSPFQPQHFGDGTRLSIL.

In DNA, the CDR3 is TGTGCCAGTAGCCTCCCCGGACTAGCGGCTAACAATGAGCAGTTCTTC. Translated, it gives CASSLPGLAANNEQFF. The chain is built from TRBV19 and TRBJ2-1; 10 nucleotides align to TRBD2. Per germline, CDR1 LNHDA and CDR2 SQIVND (reference sequence). V was clipped by 6 bases and J by 5 bases; unmatched bases: 10. The CDR3 consists of 16 residues.

V usage is TRBV15 and J usage is TRBJ2-3, with 8 bases matching TRBD1. The CDR3 has 15 residues. The junction had 3 bases not matched to a gene; V was cut back by 0 bases and J by 4 bases. In germline, CDR1 is LNHNV, CDR2 YYDKDF (reference sequence). CDR3 sequence reads: CATSRDGQGPDTQYF. In DNA, the CDR3 is TGTGCCACCAGCAGAGATGGACAGGGCCCAGATACGCAGTATTTT.

This clone was detected a few times. J is TRBJ1-5 and V is TRBV2, with a tentative D call TRBD1 (5 bases). Trimming shortened V by 4 bases and J by 4 bases, and 14 bases separated the two germline ends. CDR3 length: 15 residues. The germline V gene has CDR1 SNHLY and CDR2 FYNNEI. The CDR3 DNA reads TGTGCCAGCAGTGGGGGGGACGGCGTGAATCAGCCCCAGCATTTT. It specifies CASSGGDGVNQPQHF.

The rearrangement uses TRBV6-5 and TRBJ2-1; 7 bases fit TRBD2. The V gene end was trimmed by 4 bases and the J gene end by 6 bases; junction bases not matched to a gene: 0. The CDR3 is 12 residues long. In germline, CDR1 is MNHEY, CDR2 SVGAGI. For the CDR3, the DNA is TGTGCCAGCAGTTCTAGCGGCAATGAGCAGTTCTTC. This sequence encodes CASSSSGNEQFF.

This clone showed up just once. V is TRBV5-6 and J is TRBJ2-2; D is unclear. The CDR3 extends over 16 amino acids. Trimming removed 1 base from V and 6 bases from J, with 16 bases in between. Germline loops: CDR1 SGHDT, CDR2 YYEEEE. In DNA form, the CDR3 reads TGTGCCAGCAGCTTGTGGGCCTCCAACGTCCCCGGGGAGCTGTTTTTT. It is translated as CASSLWASNVPGELFF.

The chain combines TRBV7-2 with TRBJ1-1, with D perhaps matching TRBD1 (5 bases). Germline CDR1 reads SGHTA; CDR2 reads FQGNSA. The CDR3 is 14 residues long. The V and J ends lost 4 bases and 5 bases respectively, with 14 bases between them. The CDR3 sequence: CASSSDGGGTEAFF. CDR3 in DNA: TGTGCCAGCAGCTCCGACGGGGGGGGAACTGAAGCTTTCTTT.

V is TRBV6-1 and J is TRBJ1-2; 8 bases fit TRBD1. Germline CDR1 reads MNHNS; CDR2 reads SASEGT. The J segment lost 8 bases and the V segment lost 10 bases, leaving 9 bases of the junction unmatched. The CDR3 sequence is 12 residues long. The CDR3 DNA is TGTGCCACAGGACAGGGAGGTTACGGCTACACCTTC. As protein: CATGQGGYGYTF.